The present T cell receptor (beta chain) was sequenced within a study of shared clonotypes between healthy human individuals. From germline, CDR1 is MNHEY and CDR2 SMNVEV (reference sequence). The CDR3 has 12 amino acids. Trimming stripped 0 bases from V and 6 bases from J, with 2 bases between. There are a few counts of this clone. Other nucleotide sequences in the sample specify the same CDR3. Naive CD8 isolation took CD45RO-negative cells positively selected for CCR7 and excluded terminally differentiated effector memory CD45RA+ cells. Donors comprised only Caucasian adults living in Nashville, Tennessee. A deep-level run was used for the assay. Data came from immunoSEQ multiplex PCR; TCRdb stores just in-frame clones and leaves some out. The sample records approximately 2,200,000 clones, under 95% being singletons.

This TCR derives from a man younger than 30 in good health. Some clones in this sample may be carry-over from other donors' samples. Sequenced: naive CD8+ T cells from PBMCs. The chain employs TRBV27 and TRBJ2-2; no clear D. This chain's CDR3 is CASSLSSGELFF. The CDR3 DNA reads TGTGCCAGCAGTTTATCATCCGGGGAGCTGTTTTTT.